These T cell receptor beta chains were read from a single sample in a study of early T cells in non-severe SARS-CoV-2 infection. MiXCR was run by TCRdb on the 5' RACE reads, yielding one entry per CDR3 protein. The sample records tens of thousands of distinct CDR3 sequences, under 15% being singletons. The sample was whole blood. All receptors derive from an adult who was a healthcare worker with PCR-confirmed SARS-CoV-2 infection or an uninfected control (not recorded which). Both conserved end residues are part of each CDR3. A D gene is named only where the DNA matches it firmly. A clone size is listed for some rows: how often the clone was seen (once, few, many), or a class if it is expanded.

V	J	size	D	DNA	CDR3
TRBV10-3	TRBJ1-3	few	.	TGTGCCATCAGTGGGGGGCCGAACTTCTCTGGAAACACCATATATTTT	CAISGGPNFSGNTIYF
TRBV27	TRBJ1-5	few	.	TGTGCCAGCAGTTTATCGAAATGGTCAGACCCCCAGCATTTT	CASSLSKWSDPQHF
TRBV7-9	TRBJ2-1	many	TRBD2	TGTGCCAGCAGCTTAGCCCTAGCGGGAGCCTACAATGAGCAGTTCTTC	CASSLALAGAYNEQFF
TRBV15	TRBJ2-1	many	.	TGTGCCACCAGCAGAATCCCGACTAGTTTGGTTGAGCAGTTCTTC	CATSRIPTSLVEQFF
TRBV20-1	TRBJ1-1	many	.	TGCAGTGCTAGAGCAGGGCCGCGGGTCACTGAAGCTTTCTTT	CSARAGPRVTEAFF
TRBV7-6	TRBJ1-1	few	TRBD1	TGTGCCAGCAGCCCGGGACAGGGGGACACTGAAGCTTTCTTT	CASSPGQGDTEAFF
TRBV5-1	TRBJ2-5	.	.	TGCGCCAGCAGCCCTAACCCGACTATCCCCACAAGAGAGACCCAGTACTTC	CASSPNPTIPTRETQYF
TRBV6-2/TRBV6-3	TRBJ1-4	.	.	TGTGCCAGCAGGATCGACCGATCAACTAATGAAAAACTGTTTTTT	CASRIDRSTNEKLFF
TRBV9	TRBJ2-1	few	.	TGTGCCAGCAGCGCATCCGGGACTGGCTACAATGAGCAGTTCTTC	CASSASGTGYNEQFF
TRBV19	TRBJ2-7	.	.	TGTGCCAGTAGCCCAGGGTCCCGGGAGAGGTCGACCTACGAGCAGTACTTC	CASSPGSRERSTYEQYF
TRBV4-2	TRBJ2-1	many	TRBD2	TGTGCCAGCAGCCAAGAGGCTAGCGGGAGGTATGAGCAGTTCTTC	CASSQEASGRYEQFF
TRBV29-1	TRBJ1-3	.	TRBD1	TGCCACCTACGGACAGGCTCTGGAAACACCATATATTTT	CHLRTGSGNTIYF
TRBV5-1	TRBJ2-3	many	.	TGCGCCAGCAGCTTGGCACAGGAGGATACGCAGTATTTT	CASSLAQEDTQYF
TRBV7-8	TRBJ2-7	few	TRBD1	TGTGCCAGCAGCTTAGCCCCCGGCAGGGGGAGTGAGCAGTACTTC	CASSLAPGRGSEQYF
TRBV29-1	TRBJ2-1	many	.	TGCAGCTGTACTCACAGGGAGCAGTTCTTC	CSCTHREQFF
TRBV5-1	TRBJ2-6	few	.	TGCGCCAGCAGCTTAGGGTCTGGGGCCAACGTCCTGACTTTC	CASSLGSGANVLTF
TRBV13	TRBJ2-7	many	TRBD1	TGTGCCAGCAGCCTAGGACAGGTATCCTACGAGCAGTACTTC	CASSLGQVSYEQYF
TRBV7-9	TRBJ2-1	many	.	TGTGCCAGCAGCGAAGGACAGTACAATGAGCAGTTCTTC	CASSEGQYNEQFF
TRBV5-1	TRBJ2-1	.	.	TGCGCCAGCAGCGACACCGGTTACAATGAGCAGTTCTTC	CASSDTGYNEQFF
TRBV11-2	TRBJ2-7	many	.	TGTGCCAGCAGCTTGGGCGGACCCTCCTACGAGCAGTACTTC	CASSLGGPSYEQYF
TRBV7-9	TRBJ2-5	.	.	TGTGCCAGCAGCCACCCTGGGGTGCTATCCCAAGAGACCCAGTACTTC	CASSHPGVLSQETQYF
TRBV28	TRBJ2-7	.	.	TGTGCCAGCAGTCGGGGGGCTGTTTACGAGCAGTACTTC	CASSRGAVYEQYF
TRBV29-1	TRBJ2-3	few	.	TGCAGCGTTTTTTTCCCGGGACGGTCAGATACGCAGTATTTT	CSVFFPGRSDTQYF
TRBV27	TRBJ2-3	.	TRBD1	TGTGCCAGCAGTGGGACAGGGGTTCTCACAGATACGCAGTATTTT	CASSGTGVLTDTQYF
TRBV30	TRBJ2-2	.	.	TGTGCCTGGAGTGTCCTCGGAGGGGCCACCGGGGAGCTGTTTTTT	CAWSVLGGATGELFF
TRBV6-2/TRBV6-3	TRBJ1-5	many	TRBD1	TGTGCCAGCAGCCAGGGGGACGGCAATCAGCCCCAGCATTTT	CASSQGDGNQPQHF
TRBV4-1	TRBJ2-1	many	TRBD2	TGCGCCAGCAGCCAAGAAGGCGCGGGGGACAATGAGCAGTTCTTC	CASSQEGAGDNEQFF
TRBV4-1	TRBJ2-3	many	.	TGCGCCAGCAGCCAGGTTCTAATGCCGTCCGATACGCAGTATTTT	CASSQVLMPSDTQYF